Following are 10 T cell receptor beta chains from one sample sequenced in a study of sequential checkpoint blockade in melanoma. Data came from immunoSEQ multiplex PCR; TCRdb stores just in-frame clones and leaves some out. The table lists 32,000 or so clones, under 90% of them singletons. Specified treatment: randomized to nivolumab then ipilimumab (arm A) or the reverse (arm B). The sequencing used CD8+ T cells sorted from blood (inferred from file names), collected from a patient given nivolumab and ipilimumab in sequence. All receptors derive from a human donor with melanoma.

J is TRBJ2-1 and V is TRBV15; 7 nucleotides align to TRBD2. J gave up 8 bases and V 4 bases, and 23 bases lay outside the gene matches. Per the germline V gene, CDR1 is LNHNV and CDR2 is YYDKDF (reference sequence). This CDR3 spans 19 amino acids. CDR3 in amino acids: CATSTRRWSRGAGPDEQFF. Written as DNA, the CDR3 is TGTGCCACCAGCACCCGACGGTGGTCCAGAGGAGCGGGACCCGATGAGCAGTTCTTC.

This sequence joins TRBV5-1 and TRBJ1-2; tentative D call: TRBD1 (5 bases). CDR1 and CDR2 from the germline V gene are SGHRS and YFSETQ. CDR3 length equals 15 residues. Trimming took off 0 bases at V and 4 bases at J, with 13 bases between the two ends. The CDR3 nucleotides are TGCGCCAGCAGCTTGGAGCAGGGCTTTTCCTATGGCTACACCTTC. Residues: CASSLEQGFSYGYTF.

The chain uses TRBV25-1 and TRBJ1-2; TRBD1 is a possible D gene (5 bases). Germline lookup yields CDR1 MGHDK and CDR2 SYGVNS. Trimming pared 6 bases from V and 7 bases from J, leaving 18 bases between. The CDR3 spans 14 residues. CDR3 sequence (DNA): TGTGCCAGCAGGTTGGGGGGGGTGATCGGTGGCTACACCTTC. This encodes CASRLGGVIGGYTF.

V and J are TRBV5-1 and TRBJ2-7; tentatively, D is TRBD1 (6 bases). The germline CDR1 and CDR2 sequences are SGHRS and YFSETQ. Trimming took 4 bases from V and 3 from J, leaving 17 bases between them. This CDR3 is 15 amino acids long. CDR3 DNA: TGCGCCAGCAGCGGGGTCGACAGGCCCTACTACGAGCAGTACTTC. This translates into CASSGVDRPYYEQYF.

In this sample, this clone turned up a few times. The CDR3 spells CATSRDRGTGFYEQYF. The CDR3 DNA follows: TGTGCCACCAGCAGAGATCGGGGGACAGGGTTCTACGAGCAGTACTTC. The chain links TRBV15 to TRBJ2-7; 9 bases align to TRBD1. The CDR3 is made up of 16 amino acids. Germline-derived CDR1 and CDR2 are LNHNV and YYDKDF (reference sequence). V was clipped by 0 bases and J by 3 bases; unmatched bases: 6.

This clone was observed a handful of times. The germline gene is not matched at one end of the junction; a read error may be the cause. The genes are TRBV7-9 and TRBJ1-1; D perhaps matches TRBD1 (6 bases). CDR1 SEHNR and CDR2 FQNEAQ come from the germline V gene (reference sequence). This CDR3 is 13 amino acids long. The CDR3 nucleotides are TGTGCCAGCAGCTTACCCCGGGACACAGAAGCTTTCTTT. This sequence encodes CASSLPRDTEAFF.

The chain joins TRBV13 to TRBJ2-7; D might be TRBD2 (5 bases). Germline lookup yields CDR1 PRHDT and CDR2 FYEKMQ (reference sequence). This CDR3 has 14 amino acids. The V end was cut by 5 bases, the J end by 0 bases, with 11 bases between. The CDR3 region is CASSTEGSSYEQYF. The CDR3 region has the DNA TGTGCCAGCAGCACGGAAGGGAGCTCCTACGAGCAGTACTTC.

The chain employs TRBV7-6 and TRBJ1-1; D perhaps matches TRBD1 (5 bases). Trimming removed 4 bases from V and 5 bases from J, with 14 bases in between. CDR1 is SGHVS, CDR2 FNYEAQ, per germline. There are 14 residues in the CDR3. The CDR3 loop reads CASSSRVPGTEAFF. CDR3 DNA sequence: TGTGCCAGCAGCTCCCGGGTCCCAGGGACTGAAGCTTTCTTT.

The chain joins TRBV13 to TRBJ1-2; 9 positions agree with TRBD1. The germline V gene encodes CDR1 PRHDT and CDR2 FYEKMQ (reference sequence). V shed 3 bases and J 2 bases; nucleotides not matched to a gene: 7. The CDR3 is made up of 16 amino acids. The CDR3 region is CASSLGPGTGNYGYTF. The CDR3 DNA sequence: TGTGCCAGCAGCTTGGGCCCCGGGACAGGGAACTATGGCTACACCTTC.

This clone has only one observation. For the CDR3, the DNA is TGCGCCAGCAGCCAATCGTTGGACAGTAACACTGAAGCTTTCTTT. This translates into CASSQSLDSNTEAFF. The chain employs TRBV4-1 and TRBJ1-1, with D possibly TRBD1 on 6 matching bases. The V gene's germline CDR1 is MGHRA and CDR2 YSYEKL. Trimming took 2 bases from V and 2 from J, leaving 12 bases between them. This CDR3 comprises 15 residues.